One TCR beta chain is described in this entry. In the authors' workflow: Reference gene primer amplification gave nucleated cell count estimates. The repertoire was sequenced with immunoSEQ multiplex PCR; TCRdb's copy has only in-frame clones and lacks some. V and J calls and clone size are as listed in that table; D and trimming were resolved from the DNA. The sample gives some 62,000 clones, about nine tenths of which show up once; 1.3% is in the top ten. J lost 0 bases, V lost 9 bases, and 6 bases had no gene match. This CDR3 spans 15 amino acids. CDR1 is KGHDR and CDR2 is SFDVKD in the germline V gene. The sample is drawn from a study of blood T cell repertoires in COVID-19. Across the study: Specimens from acute and convalescent COVID-19 originated in the United States, Italy and Spain. The analysed material was cDNA or gDNA that came from T cells, B-cell-depleted T cells, or PBMCs.

Specimen: peripheral blood. The genes are TRBV24-1 and TRBJ2-3; 9 bases agree with TRBD2. This receptor was identified in a woman of 80 years or more with acute or convalescent COVID-19. CDR3 amino acids: CATQRGASSTDTQYF. The CDR3 DNA reads TGTGCCACCCAGCGGGGGGCCTCTAGCACAGATACGCAGTATTTT.